What follows are 28 T cell receptor beta chains derived from one specimen sequenced in a study of cytomegalovirus exposure and HLA in healthy donors. PCR was performed using 60 Vbeta and 13 Jbeta primers. Clones were sequenced by immunoSEQ multiplex PCR, and TCRdb holds only the in-frame ones, with some missing. The sample has approximately 170,000 clones; roughly four fifths are singletons. Sequences were obtained from PBMCs. The receptor set was obtained from a woman under 40 in good health and CMV-seropositive.

This clone showed up just a few times. This chain connects TRBV10-1 to TRBJ1-2; D is perhaps TRBD1 (5 bases). This CDR3 contains 13 residues. V was cut by 0 bases and J by 8 bases, with 10 bases left in between. The V gene's germline CDR1 is WNHNN and CDR2 SYGVQD (reference sequence). CDR3 bases: TGCGCCAGCAGTGAGTCTGCAGGGTTGGGCTACACCTTC. Protein: CASSESAGLGYTF.

The chain couples TRBV6-4 to TRBJ2-2; TRBD2 matches 7 bases. The CDR3 contains 14 residues. CDR1 and CDR2 (germline): MRHNA, SNTAGT. Trimming at V came to 4 bases and at J to 5 bases, leaving 4 bases not matched to a gene. The CDR3 sequence: CASSGAGETGELFF. CDR3 bases: TGTGCCAGCAGTGGCGCGGGGGAAACCGGGGAGCTGTTTTTT.

CDR3 region: CTSSQVVADKPRYGELFF. CDR3 DNA sequence: TGCACCAGCAGCCAAGTAGTGGCGGACAAACCCAGATACGGGGAGCTGTTTTTT. This rearrangement joins TRBV1 to TRBJ2-2; the table's D gene call, TRBD1, was not cross checked with the DNA. TRBV1 is shown as a pseudogene. The CDR3 loop spans 18 amino acids.

This sequence joins TRBV29-1 and TRBJ2-3; D is possibly TRBD2 (6 bases). The CDR3 has 13 amino acids. The ends were cut back, 4 bases at V and 5 bases at J, with 13 bases in the middle. Germline-derived CDR1 and CDR2 are SQVTM and ANQGSEA. The CDR3 sequence is CSVVGGVQDTQYF. The CDR3 DNA follows: TGCAGCGTTGTGGGGGGAGTTCAAGATACGCAGTATTTT.

This clone showed up just once. This chain uses TRBV10-3 with TRBJ2-3; 11 positions match TRBD1. J was trimmed by 4 bases and V by 5 bases; bases with no gene match: 2. This CDR3 is 14 amino acids long. CDR1 ENHRY and CDR2 SYGVKD come from the germline V gene. The CDR3 region is CAISRTGGADTQYF. The CDR3 bases are TGTGCCATCAGTCGGACAGGGGGCGCAGATACGCAGTATTTT.

The genes are TRBV28 and TRBJ1-1; D is ambiguous. CDR1 is MDHEN and CDR2 is SYDVKM in the germline V gene. Trimming removed 6 bases from V and 4 bases from J, with 6 bases in between. This CDR3 spans 11 amino acids. The CDR3 DNA reads TGTGCCAGCAGGCGTGTCACTGAAGCTTTCTTT. Amino acid sequence: CASRRVTEAFF.

The chain combines TRBV9 with TRBJ2-7; D unclear. CDR1 and CDR2 (germline): SGDLS, YYNGEE. The CDR3 is 13 amino acids. Trimming shortened V by 4 bases and J by 0 bases, and 8 bases separated the two germline ends. CDR3 coding DNA: TGTGCCAGCAGCCCCGACAACTCCTACGAGCAGTACTTC. It encodes CASSPDNSYEQYF.

The genes are TRBV27 and TRBJ2-5; TRBD1 matches 11 bases. Germline values: CDR1 MNHEY, CDR2 SMNVEV (reference sequence). The CDR3 contains 14 residues. The ends lost 5 bases at V and 5 bases at J; junction bases unmatched: 4. CDR3 DNA sequence: TGTGCCAGCAGTCTGGACAGGGGGCGGGAGACCCAGTACTTC. This sequence encodes CASSLDRGRETQYF.

The chain couples TRBV4-1 to TRBJ2-1; 10 bases fit TRBD1. The CDR3 totals 14 residues. V gave up 5 bases and J gave up 2 bases; unmatched junction bases: 0. Per germline, CDR1 MGHRA and CDR2 YSYEKL. CDR3 sequence reads: CASSGTGAYNEQFF. The DNA of the CDR3 is TGCGCCAGCAGCGGGACAGGGGCCTACAATGAGCAGTTCTTC.

The J gene is TRBJ2-5, the V gene TRBV10-3, with TRBD2 matching 14 bases. Germline V gene lookup returns CDR1 ENHRY and CDR2 SYGVKD. Unmatched junction bases numbered 4, after V lost 0 bases and J lost 4 bases. The CDR3 runs to 17 residues. The CDR3 DNA sequence: TGTGCCATCAGTGAGTCAGGGGGACTAGCGGGAGTAGAGACCCAGTACTTC. Translated: CAISESGGLAGVETQYF.

This chain connects TRBV4-1 to TRBJ2-7; D remains ambiguous. The CDR3 totals 15 residues. The germline V and J ends were trimmed by 0 bases and 2 bases, with 11 bases remaining between them. The germline gives CDR1 MGHRA, CDR2 YSYEKL. The DNA for the CDR3 is TGCGCCAGCAGCCAAGAGAGAATCCCAACCTACGAGCAGTACTTC. Translated: CASSQERIPTYEQYF.

This chain links TRBV15 with TRBJ1-2; the match to TRBD1 covers 7 bases. J gave up 5 bases and V 5 bases, and 2 bases lay outside the gene matches. The CDR3 is 12 amino acids. Germline CDR1 is LNHNV and CDR2 is YYDKDF (reference sequence). CDR3 sequence: CATSGTAYGYTF. The CDR3 region has the DNA TGTGCCACCAGCGGGACAGCTTATGGCTACACCTTC.

The gene calls are TRBV28 and TRBJ2-2, with TRBD1 matching over 11 bases. This CDR3 contains 15 residues. Germline V gives CDR1 MDHEN, CDR2 SYDVKM. V shed 6 bases and J 6 bases; nucleotides not matched to a gene: 6. Here the CDR3 reads CASRLGQGEAGELFF. The CDR3 nucleotides are TGTGCCAGCAGATTGGGACAGGGGGAGGCCGGGGAGCTGTTTTTT.

This clone was seen a few times. This sequence joins TRBV13 and TRBJ1-2; 7 bases match TRBD1. The CDR3 consists of 14 residues. CDR1 and CDR2 from the germline V gene are PRHDT and FYEKMQ (reference sequence). The trim removed 5 bases at V and 0 bases at J, leaving 3 bases unmatched. The CDR3 spells CASSPGTANYGYTF. CDR3 DNA sequence: TGTGCCAGCAGCCCTGGGACAGCTAACTATGGCTACACCTTC. The full variable domain, in which reference TRBV13 and TRBJ1-2 provide the parts outside the CDR3, is AAGVIQSPRHLIKEKRETATLKCYPIPRHDTVYWYQQGPGQDPQFLISFYEKMQSDKGSIPDRFSAQQFSDYHSELNMSSLELGDSALYFCASSPGTANYGYTFGSGTRLTVV.

This clone was counted between two and nine times. This sequence joins TRBV6-1 and TRBJ1-1; D remains unclear. Trimming took off 5 bases at V and 5 bases at J, with 18 bases between the two ends. The germline V gene has CDR1 MNHNS and CDR2 SASEGT. There are 15 residues in the CDR3. The CDR3: CASSPHAQVETEAFF. CDR3 sequence (DNA): TGTGCCAGCAGTCCCCACGCTCAGGTCGAGACTGAAGCTTTCTTT.

The chain has TRBV25-1 and TRBJ1-1; no clear D. The V gene's germline CDR1 is MGHDK and CDR2 SYGVNS. The CDR3 spans 11 residues. Trimming took off 10 bases at V and 5 bases at J, with 11 bases between the two ends. The DNA for the CDR3 is TGTGCCACCTCGGAGCGTACTGAAGCTTTCTTT. Amino acid sequence: CATSERTEAFF.

Written as DNA, the CDR3 is TGTGCCAGCAGCTTGGTCGGAGGAGAGGGAAACACCATATATTTT. Translation: CASSLVGGEGNTIYF. J is TRBJ1-3 and V is TRBV5-6, with D unresolved. CDR3 length: 15 residues. Germline loops: CDR1 SGHDT, CDR2 YYEEEE. Between the trimmed V and J ends, which lost 0 bases and 4 bases, there was a span of 11 bases.

This clone was seen a handful of times. The V and J genes are TRBV7-2 and TRBJ2-7, with D perhaps TRBD2 (7 bases). CDR1 and CDR2 from the germline V gene are SGHTA and FQGNSA. Trimming left V 2 bases short and J 2 bases short, with 13 bases between. This CDR3 has 15 amino acids. The CDR3 loop reads CASSLYKGGTYEQYF. The DNA for the CDR3 is TGTGCCAGCAGCTTATACAAGGGGGGGACCTACGAGCAGTACTTC.

This clone was detected only a few times. The CDR3 DNA follows: TGTGCCAGCAGTGAACCGGGAATGAACACTGAAGCTTTCTTT. Protein: CASSEPGMNTEAFF. V usage is TRBV6-1 and J usage is TRBJ1-1; no definite D call. This CDR3 comprises 14 residues. With 2 bases removed from V and 0 bases from J, the gap between germline ends came to 7 bases. Germline CDR1 is MNHNS and CDR2 is SASEGT.

The V call is TRBV9, the J call TRBJ2-7, with D perhaps TRBD1 (5 bases). The CDR3 runs to 17 residues. V was trimmed by 2 bases and J by 1 base, leaving 19 bases between them. Germline loops: CDR1 SGDLS, CDR2 YYNGEE. The CDR3 DNA reads as TGTGCCAGCAGCGTTCAGACCCCAGGGAAGACTTCCTACGAGCAGTACTTC. This encodes CASSVQTPGKTSYEQYF.

This chain connects TRBV6-1 to TRBJ1-3; D not resolved. In germline, CDR1 is MNHNS, CDR2 SASEGT. The length of the CDR3 is 11 residues. Trimming pared 6 bases from V and 3 bases from J, leaving 3 bases between. The DNA for the CDR3 is TGTGCCAGCAGGAGTGGAAACACCATATATTTT. This sequence encodes CASRSGNTIYF.

The chain recombines TRBV7-9 with TRBJ1-3, with D possibly being TRBD1 (5 bases). V lost 5 bases, J lost 0 bases, and 14 bases lay in between. The CDR3 length is 16 residues. Per the germline V gene, CDR1 is SEHNR and CDR2 is FQNEAQ (reference sequence). DNA of the CDR3: TGTGCCAGCAGCCCAGGGAGGGCGAGCTCTGGAAACACCATATATTTT. It codes for CASSPGRASSGNTIYF.

The gene calls are TRBV14 and TRBJ2-3; tentative D call: TRBD2 (6 bases). CDR3 length equals 15 residues. Trimming shortened V by 0 bases and J by 5 bases, and 12 bases separated the two germline ends. The germline gives CDR1 SGHDN, CDR2 FVKESK. The DNA for the CDR3 is TGTGCCAGCAGCCAAGATGGGGGAGCGGGAGATACGCAGTATTTT. Amino acids: CASSQDGGAGDTQYF.

The genes are TRBV5-4 and TRBJ2-7, with D maybe TRBD1 (6 bases). This CDR3 region has 14 residues. The V end lost 0 bases, the J end lost 0 bases, and 7 bases lay between the germline ends. Germline CDR1 is SGHNT and CDR2 is YYREEE (reference sequence). Here the CDR3 DNA reads TGTGCCAGCAGCTTGGACAGGGCCTCCTACGAGCAGTACTTC. This gives the protein CASSLDRASYEQYF.

This clone was detected once. The rearrangement uses TRBV5-4 and TRBJ2-7, with 8 bases lining up with TRBD1. Germline V gene sequence: CDR1 SGHNT, CDR2 YYREEE (reference sequence). CDR3 length equals 14 residues. J gave up 9 bases and V 1 base, and 9 bases lay outside the gene matches. Here the CDR3 reads CASSLSGQVQRQYF. CDR3 coding DNA: TGTGCCAGCAGCTTGTCGGGACAGGTCCAGAGGCAGTACTTC.

J is TRBJ2-1 and V is TRBV5-1, with D maybe TRBD2 (6 bases). CDR1 and CDR2 (germline): SGHRS, YFSETQ. The CDR3 totals 16 residues. V was clipped by 0 bases and J by 2 bases, with 12 bases between them. In nucleotides, the CDR3 is TGCGCCAGCAGCTTGGTGGGCGGGGAGGCCTACAATGAGCAGTTCTTC. As protein: CASSLVGGEAYNEQFF. The complete variable domain, with remaining parts taken from reference TRBV5-1 and TRBJ2-1, reads KAGVTQTPRYLIKTRGQQVTLSCSPISGHRSVSWYQQTPGQGLQFLFEYFSETQRNKGNFPGRFSGRQFSNSRSEMNVSTLELGDSALYLCASSLVGGEAYNEQFFGPGTRLTVL.

V is TRBV2 and J is TRBJ2-7, with 9 bases lining up with TRBD1. CDR1 SNHLY and CDR2 FYNNEI come from the germline V gene. This CDR3 spans 16 amino acids. V shed 4 bases and J 6 bases; nucleotides not matched to a gene: 13. The CDR3 reads CASSVLLPGQGAEQYF. In nucleotides, the CDR3 is TGTGCCAGCAGTGTGCTACTTCCGGGACAGGGAGCCGAGCAGTACTTC.

The chain joins TRBV28 to TRBJ2-7, with 7 bases identical to TRBD1. J gave up 2 bases and V 6 bases, and 10 bases lay outside the gene matches. CDR3 length: 15 amino acids. Germline values: CDR1 MDHEN, CDR2 SYDVKM. CDR3 sequence: CASRPRGRQTYEQYF. CDR3 coding DNA: TGTGCCAGCAGGCCAAGGGGGCGACAAACCTACGAGCAGTACTTC.